The T cell receptor beta chain described here comes from a study of T-cell memory formation after mild COVID-19. General study points: Among CD4+ contracting clones, most were CM and EM, and CD8+ ones EMRA. Day 15 to 85 contractors were CD4/CD8 balanced; later expanders leaned CD4+.

This CDR3 comprises 16 residues. The J segment lost 1 base and the V segment lost 5 bases, leaving 7 bases of the junction unmatched. Germline V gene data show CDR1 as SGHDT and CDR2 as YYEEEE. Remarks on this clonotype: As yet, its antigen is unknown.

One entry per CDR3 protein, called by TCRdb with MiXCR from the 5' RACE reads. Of about 180,000 distinct CDR3 sequences in the sample, more than 15% are singletons; the top ten hold around 1.9%. V gene TRBV5-6 combines with J gene TRBJ2-2, with 8 positions matching TRBD1. Input material: PBMCs or a T cell subset sorted from them (not recorded which). The TCR sequence derives from an adult woman who had mild COVID-19 (a few samples of this study predate the infection). Cell type and time point are not known. The CDR3 sequence is CASRPRQGLNTGELFF. The CDR3, as DNA: TGTGCCAGCAGGCCCAGACAGGGGTTGAACACCGGGGAGCTGTTTTTT.